Listed here are 25 T cell receptor beta chains from one sample, sequenced in a study of control samples from healthy donors and cancer patients. Assay used: immunoSEQ multiplex PCR; TCRdb lists only in-frame clones, some missing. The profile shows 30,000 to 40,000 clones, over 70% of them singletons. Sequencing was performed on PBMCs. These receptors originate from a woman aged 60 to 75 with lung cancer.

The rearrangement uses TRBV19 and TRBJ2-1; TRBD2 matches at 12 bases. Losses at the gene ends were 6 bases for V and 7 bases for J; bases not matched to a gene: 13. The CDR3 length is 17 residues. Germline values: CDR1 LNHDA, CDR2 SQIVND (reference sequence). CDR3 nucleotides: TGTGCCAGTAGCATCGGAACGACTAGCGGGAGTCATAATGAGCAGTTCTTC. This encodes CASSIGTTSGSHNEQFF.

This clone was detected a few times. This chain uses TRBV24-1 with TRBJ2-1, with 13 bases lining up with TRBD2. Germline lookup yields CDR1 KGHDR and CDR2 SFDVKD. This CDR3 is built from 16 residues. Trimming at V came to 9 bases and at J to 6 bases, leaving 10 bases not matched to a gene. CDR3 in amino acids: CATSWGGTSGTNEQFF. The CDR3 nucleotides read TGTGCCACCTCCTGGGGCGGGACTAGCGGGACCAATGAGCAGTTCTTC.

The chain combines TRBV11-2 with TRBJ2-3; D gene uncertain. The CDR3 contains 15 residues. CDR1 and CDR2 (germline): SGHAT, FQNNGV. The V end was cut by 8 bases, the J end by 12 bases, with 27 bases between. The CDR3 spells CASGRQVLPRVGQYF. The CDR3 bases are TGTGCCAGCGGGCGCCAGGTACTCCCTAGAGTAGGACAGTATTTT.

The J gene is TRBJ2-7, the V gene TRBV4-1, with 11 bases lining up with TRBD1. Germline CDR1 and CDR2: MGHRA and YSYEKL. V trimming: 4 bases; J trimming: 3 bases; junction bases outside the gene matches: 2. The CDR3 has 14 residues. This CDR3 is CASSPGQGGYEQYF. CDR3 coding DNA: TGCGCCAGCAGCCCGGGACAGGGGGGCTACGAGCAGTACTTC.

V gene TRBV6-5 combines with J gene TRBJ1-1; possible D gene TRBD1, 5 bases. The CDR3 is 13 residues long. V was clipped by 8 bases and J by 1 base, with 11 bases between them. Germline lookup yields CDR1 MNHEY and CDR2 SVGAGI. The CDR3 is CASPGTANTEAFF. For the CDR3, the DNA is TGTGCCAGCCCCGGGACGGCGAACACTGAAGCTTTCTTT.

J is TRBJ2-2 and V is TRBV5-4; 7 positions agree with TRBD2. Germline V gene sequence: CDR1 SGHNT, CDR2 YYREEE (reference sequence). The CDR3 has 16 residues. The junction had 10 bases not matched to a gene; V was cut back by 4 bases and J by 4 bases. In DNA, the CDR3 is TGTGCCAGCAGCCCTACGACTAGCAGGGCCACCGGGGAGCTGTTTTTT. Its protein is CASSPTTSRATGELFF.

The chain couples TRBV6-5 to TRBJ1-1, with 7 bases matching TRBD1. V shed 6 bases and J 3 bases; nucleotides not matched to a gene: 10. In germline, CDR1 is MNHEY, CDR2 SVGAGI. There are 15 residues in the CDR3. As DNA, the CDR3 is TGTGCCAGCAGCCTGGGACAGAGTAGGGACACTGAAGCTTTCTTT. It is translated as CASSLGQSRDTEAFF.

The chain recombines TRBV7-3 with TRBJ2-7, with 9 positions matching TRBD1. Germline V gene data show CDR1 as SGHTA and CDR2 as FQGTGA. The V and J ends lost 5 bases and 5 bases, in that order; junction bases with no gene match: 7. The CDR3 is 14 residues long. CDR3 bases: TGTGCCAGCAGCCCATTGGGACAGGGAGACGAGCAGTACTTC. Its protein is CASSPLGQGDEQYF.

The chain uses TRBV12-3 or TRBV12-4 and TRBJ2-7; D is ambiguous. The CDR3 is 12 amino acids. V lost 5 bases and J 2 bases, leaving 7 bases between the germline ends. CDR3 DNA: TGTGCCAGCAGTCCACAGCCCTACGAGCAGTACTTC. It encodes CASSPQPYEQYF.

The genes are TRBV5-1 and TRBJ2-5, with TRBD2 matching over 8 bases. Germline values: CDR1 SGHRS, CDR2 YFSETQ. The CDR3 consists of 15 residues. V lost 3 bases and J lost 4; bases outside the gene matches: 8. The CDR3 reads CASSSDGGVGETQYF. Here the CDR3 DNA reads TGCGCCAGCAGCTCGGACGGGGGGGTAGGAGAGACCCAGTACTTC.

The chain combines TRBV14 with TRBJ2-7; D unclear. With 8 bases removed from V and 7 bases from J, the gap between germline ends came to 15 bases. Germline CDR1 SGHDN, CDR2 FVKESK. This CDR3 is built from 12 residues. For the CDR3, the DNA is TGTGCCAGCTACCTTTTCCCTGGTGAGCAGTACTTC. It yields the protein CASYLFPGEQYF.

This clone is categorized as medium-sized. The gene calls are TRBV11-2 and TRBJ2-7; D possibly corresponds to TRBD2 (5 bases). This CDR3 region has 13 residues. V was trimmed by 1 base and J by 5 bases, leaving 9 bases between them. CDR1 and CDR2 (germline): SGHAT, FQNNGV. CDR3 DNA sequence: TGTGCCAGCAGCTTAGTGGACTTCCACGAGCAGTACTTC. Translation: CASSLVDFHEQYF.

The V and J genes are TRBV12-5 and TRBJ1-5; D unresolved. The CDR3 extends over 12 amino acids. The germline V and J ends were trimmed by 6 bases and 6 bases, with 9 bases remaining between them. In germline, CDR1 is LGHNT, CDR2 FRNRAP. The CDR3 DNA follows: TGTGCTAGTGGAAGGGAGGTTCAGCCCCAGCATTTT. This translates into CASGREVQPQHF.

V and J are TRBV5-4 and TRBJ2-7; TRBD2 matches at 8 bases. There are 14 residues in the CDR3. Germline lookup yields CDR1 SGHNT and CDR2 YYREEE (reference sequence). Trimming took 4 bases from V and 7 from J; bases not matched to a gene: 10. This CDR3 reads CASSPPGTRREQYF. The CDR3, as DNA: TGTGCCAGCAGCCCCCCAGGGACTAGGAGGGAGCAGTACTTC.

The chain is built from TRBV7-9 and TRBJ1-1; D perhaps matches TRBD1 (6 bases). CDR3 length equals 12 residues. V lost 10 bases and J 5 bases, leaving 14 bases between the germline ends. Looked up from germline, CDR1 is SEHNR and CDR2 is FQNEAQ (reference sequence). CDR3 DNA sequence: TGTGCCATCACAGGGATGGGGACTGAAGCTTTCTTT. It translates to CAITGMGTEAFF. The whole variable domain, filled in from reference TRBV7-9 and TRBJ1-1, reads DTGVSQNPRHKITKRGQNVTFRCDPISEHNRLYWYRQTLGQGPEFLTYFQNEAQLEKSRLLSDRFSAERPKGSFSTLEIQRTEQGDSAMYLCAITGMGTEAFFGQGTRLTVV.

The J gene is TRBJ1-2, the V gene TRBV19; D is unresolved. Germline-derived CDR1 and CDR2 are LNHDA and SQIVND (reference sequence). The CDR3 is 17 amino acids. Between the trimmed V and J ends, which lost 0 bases and 4 bases, there was a span of 18 bases. CDR3 region: CASSIDLRAALLYGYTF. The CDR3 region has the DNA TGTGCCAGTAGTATAGATCTCAGAGCTGCACTCCTCTATGGCTACACCTTC. The whole variable domain, remainder taken from reference TRBV19 and TRBJ1-2, is DGGITQSPKYLFRKEGQNVTLSCEQNLNHDAMYWYRQDPGQGLRLIYYSQIVNDFQKGDIAEGYSVSREKKESFPLTVTSAQKNPTAFYLCASSIDLRAALLYGYTFGSGTRLTVV.

The rearrangement uses TRBV2 and TRBJ2-5; TRBD2 aligns across 9 bases. The germline CDR1 and CDR2 sequences are SNHLY and FYNNEI. Trimming removed 4 bases from V and 7 bases from J; junction bases left unmatched: 10. The CDR3 is made up of 15 amino acids. Written as DNA, the CDR3 is TGTGCCAGCAGTGTGCCTAGCGGGACCCATCGGACCCAGTACTTC. Protein sequence: CASSVPSGTHRTQYF.

V usage is TRBV18 and J usage is TRBJ1-5; no reliable D call. Germline assignment: CDR1 KGHSH and CDR2 LQKENI. V was shortened by 4 bases and J by 2 bases, with 15 bases between the two germline ends. This CDR3 has 16 amino acids. Here the CDR3 reads CASSLGGVDGNQPQHF. CDR3 nucleotide sequence: TGTGCCAGCTCACTGGGTGGGGTCGATGGCAATCAGCCCCAGCATTTT. Supplemented by reference TRBV18 and TRBJ1-5, the full variable domain reads NAGVMQNPRHLVRRRGQEARLRCSPMKGHSHVYWYRQLPEEGLKFMVYLQKENIIDESGMPKERFSAEFPKEGPSILRIQQVVRGDSAAYFCASSLGGVDGNQPQHFGDGTRLSIL.

The chain recombines TRBV9 with TRBJ2-1; maybe TRBD2 (6 bases). Trimming pared 4 bases from V and 4 bases from J, leaving 12 bases between. Germline lookup yields CDR1 SGDLS and CDR2 YYNGEE. The CDR3 loop spans 14 amino acids. CDR3 bases: TGTGCCAGCAGCACGGGGGAAGGATACAATGAGCAGTTCTTC. Amino acid sequence: CASSTGEGYNEQFF.

V usage is TRBV18 and J usage is TRBJ2-5; 8 bases map to TRBD2. The V segment lost 5 bases and the J segment 5 bases; nucleotides outside the gene matches: 7. Germline lookup yields CDR1 KGHSH and CDR2 LQKENI. This CDR3 spans 14 amino acids. CDR3 nucleotides: TGTGCCAGCTCATACGGACTAGCCGGGGAGACCCAGTACTTC. It yields the protein CASSYGLAGETQYF.

This clone was found a few times. This chain connects TRBV18 to TRBJ2-3; a weak D match, TRBD1 (5 bases). The CDR3 runs 14 residues. From germline, CDR1 is KGHSH and CDR2 LQKENI. The V and J ends lost 2 bases and 6 bases respectively, with 12 bases between them. The chain's CDR3 is CASSPGAVRDTQYF. The CDR3 DNA sequence: TGTGCCAGCTCACCAGGGGCGGTCCGGGATACGCAGTATTTT.

With regard to this clone: Additional DNA sequences in this sample encode the identical CDR3. The chain joins TRBV27 to TRBJ1-2; possible D gene TRBD1, 6 bases. CDR1 is MNHEY, CDR2 SMNVEV, per germline (reference sequence). The CDR3 spans 12 residues. Trimming removed 8 bases from V and 2 bases from J, with 9 bases in between. The CDR3 nucleotides are TGTGCCAGCGGAACAGGGAACTATGGCTACACCTTC. It translates to CASGTGNYGYTF.

This clone is judged medium-sized. V is TRBV16 and J is TRBJ1-2; no firm D call. Germline loops: CDR1 KGHSY, CDR2 FQNENV. V lost 1 base to trimming and J lost 8 bases, with 11 bases between them. This CDR3 is 13 amino acids long. The DNA for the CDR3 is TGTGCCAGCAGCCAATTGATTTCCGGAGGCTACACCTTC. Translating it yields CASSQLISGGYTF.

This rearrangement joins TRBV9 to TRBJ2-1, with D uncertain. The germline V gene has CDR1 SGDLS and CDR2 YYNGEE. The CDR3 is 15 residues long. Trimming took 2 bases from V and 5 from J, leaving 14 bases between them. CDR3 sequence: CASSVGYLKNNEQFF. The CDR3 coding sequence is TGTGCCAGCAGCGTCGGGTACCTCAAAAACAATGAGCAGTTCTTC.

V is TRBV6-4 and J is TRBJ2-3, with TRBD2 identical over 7 bases. Trimming took 3 bases from V and 3 from J; bases not matched to a gene: 3. Germline V gives CDR1 MRHNA, CDR2 SNTAGT. The CDR3 consists of 14 residues. The CDR3 is CASSEAGYTDTQYF. In DNA, the CDR3 is TGTGCCAGCAGTGAAGCGGGGTATACAGATACGCAGTATTTT.